This T cell receptor (beta chain) originates from a study of shared clonotypes between healthy human individuals. Study background: A couple of women and three men aged 18 to 49 served as donors.

This CDR3 has 15 amino acids. Germline V gene sequence: CDR1 KGHSH, CDR2 LQKENI. V was clipped by 1 base and J by 1 base, with 8 bases between them. The table came from immunoSEQ multiplex PCR; TCRdb's copy has only in-frame clones and leaves some out. The repertoire includes over a million clones, 98% of them detected once, and about 0.45% sits in the top ten. Sequencing used naive CD4+ T cells sorted from blood. Indicated subset: CD45RA+ positively selected. This sequence joins TRBV18 and TRBJ1-3, with D unresolved. The origin of this receptor is a man aged 25-45 years in good health. The chain's CDR3 is CASSPLGVSGNTIYF. CDR3 sequence (DNA): TGTGCCAGCTCACCACTGGGTGTTTCTGGAAACACCATATATTTT.